What follows are 2 T cell receptor beta chains derived from one specimen sequenced in a study of blood T cell repertoires in COVID-19 (dated by TCRdb to about 2020). Library preparation employed the immunoSEQ multiplex PCR assay. In its TCRdb copy, this immuneACCESS table keeps in-frame sequences only and misses some clones. Where compared with another copy, unresolved V genes explain less than half of these, and the others have no known cause. For this sample there are more than 300,000 clones; 88% appear just once. Jointly, the top ten make up roughly 6.6% of the sample. The sample comprised peripheral blood. The receptors originated from a woman aged 70-85 years with COVID-19, enrolled during active disease.

The chain joins TRBV3-1 (or the pseudogene TRBV3-2) to TRBJ1-6, with D perhaps matching TRBD1 (5 bases). The CDR3 loop spans 14 amino acids. V was shortened by 2 bases and J by 6 bases, with 8 bases between the two germline ends. CDR1 and CDR2 from the germline V gene are LGHDT and YNNKEL (reference sequence). This chain's CDR3 is CASSQSGPNSPLHF. The CDR3 DNA is TGTGCCAGCAGCCAATCAGGGCCTAATTCACCCCTCCACTTT.

A single count supports this clone. This chain joins TRBV11-2 and TRBJ1-2; D might be TRBD1 (6 bases). The CDR3 consists of 16 residues. The V end lost 1 base, the J end lost 8 bases, and 20 bases lay between the germline ends. Per the germline V gene, CDR1 is SGHAT and CDR2 is FQNNGV. The CDR3 nucleotides read TGTGCCAGCAGCTTAGCAGGGGTGGGAGTATCGTCCGGCTACACCTTC. Amino acids: CASSLAGVGVSSGYTF. The complete variable domain, with remaining parts taken from reference TRBV11-2 and TRBJ1-2, reads EAGVAQSPRYKIIEKRQSVAFWCNPISGHATLYWYQQILGQGPKLLIQFQNNGVVDDSQLPKDRFSAERLKGVDSTLKIQPAKLEDSAVYLCASSLAGVGVSSGYTFGSGTRLTVV.